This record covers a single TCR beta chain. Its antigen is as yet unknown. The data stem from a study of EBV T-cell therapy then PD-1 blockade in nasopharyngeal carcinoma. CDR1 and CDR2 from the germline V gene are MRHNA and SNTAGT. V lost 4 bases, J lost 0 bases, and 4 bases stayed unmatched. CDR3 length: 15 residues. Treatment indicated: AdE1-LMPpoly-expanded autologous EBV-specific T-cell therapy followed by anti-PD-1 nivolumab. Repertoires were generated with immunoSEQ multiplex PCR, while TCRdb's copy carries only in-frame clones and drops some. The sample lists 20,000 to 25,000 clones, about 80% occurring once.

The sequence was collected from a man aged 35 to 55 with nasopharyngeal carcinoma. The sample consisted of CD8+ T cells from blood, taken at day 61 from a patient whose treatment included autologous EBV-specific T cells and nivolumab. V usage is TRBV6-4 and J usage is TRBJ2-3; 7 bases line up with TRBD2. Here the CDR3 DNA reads TGTGCCAGCAGTGCCGGGACTACCAGCACAGATACGCAGTATTTT. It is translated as CASSAGTTSTDTQYF.